This record concerns one T cell receptor (beta chain) sequence. Its cognate antigen is unknown. TCRdb redid the calling of the reads with MiXCR, one entry per CDR3 protein. The sample has around 710,000 distinct CDR3 sequences, 29% seen once; the top ten hold roughly 13%. The data originate from a study of T cell repertoires in cytomegalovirus infection. The wider study: Selected CMV epitopes included recently identified HLA-C-restricted ones as well as well-studied HLA-B-restricted ones. CMV infection and matching HLA type were both indicated by public TCR beta signatures.

This CDR3 comprises 14 residues. V lost 0 bases and J 6 bases, leaving 12 bases between the germline ends. Germline V gene sequence: CDR1 SGDLS, CDR2 YYNGEE. Study-level points and caveats: The response measured ex vivo was dominated by TCR beta clonotypes (HLA-C-restricted and CMV-specific).

This chain uses TRBV9 with TRBJ1-1; D may be TRBD1 (5 bases). The receptor comes from a human donor in good health (CMV status not recorded). Some clones in this sample may be carry-over from other donors' samples. This material consisted of cultured CD8+ T cells from PBMCs, taken from culture after CMV antigen stimulation. The CDR3 DNA reads as TGTGCCAGCAGCGTAGAGGCAGGGCTGCCTGAAGCTTTCTTT. Translation gives CASSVEAGLPEAFF.